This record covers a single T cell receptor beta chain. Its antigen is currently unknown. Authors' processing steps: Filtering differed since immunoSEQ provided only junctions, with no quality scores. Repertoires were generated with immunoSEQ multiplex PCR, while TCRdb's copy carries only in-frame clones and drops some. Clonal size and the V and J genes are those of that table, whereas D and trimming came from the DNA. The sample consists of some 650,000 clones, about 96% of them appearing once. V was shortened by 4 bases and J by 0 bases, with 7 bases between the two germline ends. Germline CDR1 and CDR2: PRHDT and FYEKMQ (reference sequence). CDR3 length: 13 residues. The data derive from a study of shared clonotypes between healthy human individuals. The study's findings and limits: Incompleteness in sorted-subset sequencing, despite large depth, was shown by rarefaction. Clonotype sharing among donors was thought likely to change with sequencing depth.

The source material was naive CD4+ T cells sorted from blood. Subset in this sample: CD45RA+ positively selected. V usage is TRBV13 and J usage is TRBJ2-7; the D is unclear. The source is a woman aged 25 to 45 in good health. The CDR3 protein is CASSYRSSYEQYF. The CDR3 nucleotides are TGTGCCAGCAGCTATCGGAGCTCCTACGAGCAGTACTTC.